The 9 T cell receptor beta chains listed next were all sequenced from one sample in a study of molecular identifiers for immune sequencing clone quantification. TCRdb called the PCR reads again in MiXCR, with one record for every CDR3 protein. The data contain about 630,000 distinct CDR3 sequences, approximately 24% of them seen just once; the ten biggest clones take up around 0.78%. The material sequenced was naive CD8+ T cells from blood, with Jurkat cell RNA spiked in. As for subset: FACS-sorted CD8+CD4-CCR7+CD45RA+ naive T cells. The source of these receptors is a human donor in good health. Some libraries in this study had Jurkat cell RNA spiked in.

The chain uses TRBV10-3 and TRBJ1-3; no clear D. This CDR3 comprises 14 residues. Germline V CDR1 and CDR2: ENHRY, SYGVKD. V gave up 9 bases and J gave up 0 bases, with 12 bases separating them. CDR3 sequence (DNA): TGTGCCATGGCGGAGCCCTCCTCTGGAAACACCATATATTTT. This translates into CAMAEPSSGNTIYF.

CDR3 DNA sequence: TGTGCCAGCAGTTTATCGGTAGCGGGAGTTGGAGATACGCAGTATTTT. Protein: CASSLSVAGVGDTQYF. This rearrangement joins TRBV27 to TRBJ2-3; 9 bases agree with TRBD2. The CDR3 runs 16 residues. V trimming: 0 bases; J trimming: 5 bases; junction bases outside the gene matches: 6. Germline V gene data show CDR1 as MNHEY and CDR2 as SMNVEV (reference sequence).

This clonotype came up a few times. This sequence joins TRBV9 and TRBJ1-4; D not certain. Germline CDR1 SGDLS, CDR2 YYNGEE. Trimming shortened V by 3 bases and J by 6 bases, and 12 bases separated the two germline ends. The CDR3 loop spans 14 amino acids. The CDR3 is CASSAGSQDEKLFF. CDR3 nucleotides: TGTGCCAGCAGCGCCGGGTCTCAGGATGAAAAACTGTTTTTT.

This clonotype was detected only a few times. The chain is built from TRBV28 and TRBJ2-7; possibly TRBD1 for D (5 bases). V was clipped by 3 bases and J by 6 bases, with 18 bases between them. Looked up from germline, CDR1 is MDHEN and CDR2 is SYDVKM. The CDR3 is 15 amino acids. CDR3 in DNA: TGTGCCAGCAGTTTTCGCGGACAAAATTCCGGCGAGCAGTACTTC. It yields the protein CASSFRGQNSGEQYF.

This clonotype was recorded a few times. Written as DNA, the CDR3 is TGTGCCAGCAGCCTACCGGGACAGGGTTACAATGAGCAGTTCTTC. Translated, it gives CASSLPGQGYNEQFF. The chain joins TRBV13 to TRBJ2-1; 9 bases line up with TRBD1. This CDR3 contains 15 residues. Trimming at V came to 5 bases and at J to 4 bases, leaving 6 bases not matched to a gene. Germline loops: CDR1 PRHDT, CDR2 FYEKMQ (reference sequence).

This clonotype was seen once. This clone may be a read error of a much larger clone one base away. V gene TRBV27 combines with J gene TRBJ1-1; D might be TRBD1 (5 bases). V was pared by 4 bases and J by 6 bases, with 21 bases between. CDR1 and CDR2 (germline): MNHEY, SMNVEV (reference sequence). The CDR3 extends over 16 amino acids. CDR3 residues: CASSSHLTDGTSEAFF. CDR3 bases: TGTGCCAGCAGTTCCCACCTAACGGACGGGACCTCTGAAGCTTTCTTT.

This clonotype appeared a few times. CDR3 coding DNA: TGTGCCAGCAGTAAGACAGGGGGACTTGAAAAACTGTTTTTT. Amino acid sequence: CASSKTGGLEKLFF. The chain recombines TRBV27 with TRBJ1-4, with 9 bases matching TRBD1. The germline CDR1 and CDR2 sequences are MNHEY and SMNVEV (reference sequence). The trim removed 5 bases at V and 7 bases at J, leaving 5 bases unmatched. The CDR3 extends over 14 amino acids.

This clonotype was detected only a few times. The rearrangement uses TRBV7-9 and TRBJ2-7; TRBD2 might be the D (5 bases). CDR1 is SEHNR and CDR2 is FQNEAQ in the germline V gene (reference sequence). The CDR3 has 15 residues. Trimming removed 1 base from V and 4 bases from J, with 14 bases in between. The CDR3 nucleotides read TGTGCCAGCAGCTTAGTCGACTATATAGGTTACGAGCAGTACTTC. This encodes CASSLVDYIGYEQYF.

This clonotype was counted between two and nine times. CDR3 in DNA: TGTGCCAGCAGCTCCAGTGCCGAGGGGTACCCATCGGGGCAGTTCTTC. This codes for CASSSSAEGYPSGQFF. The genes are TRBV13 and TRBJ2-1; D may correspond to TRBD1 or TRBD2 (5 bases each). CDR1 and CDR2 (germline): PRHDT, FYEKMQ (reference sequence). The CDR3 totals 16 residues. Deletions cut 4 bases from V and 12 bases from J, with 25 bases between.